A single sample is the source of the 16 T cell receptor beta chains below, sequenced in a study of human T cells and chemical hapten exposure. Time point given: patch test 2, 6 weeks after DPC sensitization. Treatment given: therapeutic diphenylcyclopropenone sensitization with weekly scalp DPC. TCRdb analysed the RACE reads with MiXCR anew, one entry per CDR3 protein. The table includes around 69,000 distinct CDR3 sequences, 8.5% to 9% detected once. Sequencing was performed on whole blood, taken in connection with sensitization to the hapten diphenylcyclopropenone (DPC). These receptors came from a woman aged 50 to 60 with alopecia areata. Some clones in this sample may be carry-over from other donors' samples.

In its sample, this clonotype was seen many times. V and J are TRBV19 and TRBJ1-2; the D gene is possibly TRBD1 (6 bases). V shed 5 bases and J shed 4 bases, with 11 bases lying between them. Germline assignment: CDR1 LNHDA and CDR2 SQIVND (reference sequence). There are 13 residues in the CDR3. The chain's CDR3 is CASSYRASYGYTF. CDR3 DNA: TGTGCCAGTAGTTACAGGGCTTCCTATGGCTACACCTTC.

The V call is TRBV20-1, the J call TRBJ2-7; unclear D gene. The CDR3 sequence is 12 residues long. Germline CDR1 DFQATT, CDR2 SNEGSKA (reference sequence). Trimming shortened V by 4 bases and J by 0 bases, and 7 bases separated the two germline ends. In DNA, the CDR3 is TGCAGTGCTACCACCAGCTCCTACGAGCAGTACTTC. Translating it yields CSATTSSYEQYF.

Many counts were recorded for this clonotype. The chain carries TRBV6-2 or TRBV6-3 and TRBJ2-7; 8 nucleotides align to TRBD1. The CDR3 extends over 12 amino acids. V was pared by 4 bases and J by 4 bases, with 0 bases of the junction left unmatched. Germline CDR1 is MNHEY and CDR2 is SVGEGT. The CDR3 coding sequence is TGTGCCAGCAGTTGGGACAGGTACGAGCAGTACTTC. Translation gives CASSWDRYEQYF.

This clonotype was detected a few times. The chain combines TRBV6-6 with TRBJ1-4; D may be TRBD1 (6 bases). The CDR3 consists of 15 residues. V dropped 2 bases and J dropped 5 bases, with 12 bases sitting between them. Per germline, CDR1 MNHNY and CDR2 SVGAGI (reference sequence). In DNA form, the CDR3 reads TGTGCCAGCAGTTACACACAGGGACAAAATGAAAAACTGTTTTTT. Amino acid sequence: CASSYTQGQNEKLFF.

Relative to its sample, this clonotype is medium-sized. The CDR3: CASSQALLAGDTDTQYF. CDR3 nucleotide sequence: TGCGCCAGCAGCCAAGCTCTCCTAGCGGGAGATACAGATACGCAGTATTTT. The V and J genes are TRBV4-3 and TRBJ2-3; TRBD2 matches 10 bases. This CDR3 contains 17 residues. V gave up 1 base and J gave up 3 bases; unmatched junction bases: 7. Germline V lookup: CDR1 LGHNA, CDR2 YSLEER.

This clonotype turned up a few times. The chain recombines TRBV12-3 or TRBV12-4 with TRBJ2-5, with D tentatively TRBD1 (6 bases). The ends were cut back, 6 bases at V and 3 bases at J, with 11 bases in the middle. This CDR3 is built from 13 residues. This CDR3 is CASSLGQKETQYF. The CDR3 nucleotides read TGTGCCAGCAGCCTAGGACAGAAAGAGACCCAGTACTTC.

The chain couples TRBV20-1 to TRBJ1-3, with 9 bases identical to TRBD1. With V trimmed by 5 bases and J by 0 bases, 5 bases remained unmatched. CDR3 size: 15 residues. Germline CDR1 DFQATT, CDR2 SNEGSKA (reference sequence). The CDR3 sequence: CSAPGQGTSGNTIYF. The CDR3 nucleotides are TGCAGTGCTCCGGGACAGGGAACCTCTGGAAACACCATATATTTT.

This clonotype was detected only a few times. This rearrangement joins TRBV6-5 to TRBJ1-5; 7 bases are shared with TRBD1. This CDR3 contains 15 residues. Looked up from germline, CDR1 is MNHEY and CDR2 is SVGAGI. Germline trimming cut 6 bases from V and 6 bases from J; bases unmatched to any gene: 11. In DNA form, the CDR3 reads TGTGCCAGCAGATCTAGACAGGGTTCAGGTCAGCCCCAGCATTTT. This encodes CASRSRQGSGQPQHF.

This clonotype showed up just a few times. V gene TRBV20-1 combines with J gene TRBJ1-4, with a weak D call TRBD1 (6 bases). The germline V and J ends were trimmed by 3 bases and 4 bases, with 15 bases remaining between them. This CDR3 region has 15 residues. Germline CDR1 is DFQATT and CDR2 is SNEGSKA (reference sequence). CDR3 nucleotide sequence: TGCAGTGCTAGGAATGGGCAGGGGAATAATGAAAAACTGTTTTTT. Protein: CSARNGQGNNEKLFF.

This clonotype was found many times. The rearrangement uses TRBV28 and TRBJ1-1; D not resolved. Trimming took 7 bases from V and 7 from J, leaving 31 bases between them. This CDR3 spans 18 amino acids. Germline CDR1 is MDHEN and CDR2 is SYDVKM. CDR3 protein: CASTLPPQKEPCGDEAFF. The CDR3 DNA follows: TGTGCCAGCACTCTCCCCCCACAGAAAGAGCCTTGTGGGGATGAAGCTTTCTTT. Based on the CDR3 plus reference TRBV28 and TRBJ1-1, the full variable domain is DVKVTQSSRYLVKRTGEKVFLECVQDMDHENMFWYRQDPGLGLRLIYFSYDVKMKEKGDIPEGYSVSREKKERFSLILESASTNQTSMYLCASTLPPQKEPCGDEAFFGQGTRLTVV.

The table lists this clonotype with many counts. The chain has TRBV4-1 and TRBJ1-1; maybe TRBD1 (6 bases). The V end lost 4 bases, the J end lost 4 bases, and 16 bases lay between the germline ends. The CDR3 contains 15 residues. From germline, CDR1 is MGHRA and CDR2 YSYEKL. The CDR3 bases are TGCGCCAGCAGCCTCCACAGGGTACGGGGCACTGAAGCTTTCTTT. This gives the protein CASSLHRVRGTEAFF.

The chain links TRBV5-4 to TRBJ2-5; TRBD1 or TRBD2 may be the D gene (5 bases each). Trimming stripped 0 bases from V and 2 bases from J, with 11 bases between. The V gene's germline CDR1 is SGHNT and CDR2 YYREEE (reference sequence). The CDR3 runs 15 residues. CDR3 sequence reads: CASSLGGSGQETQYF. For the CDR3, the DNA is TGTGCCAGCAGCTTGGGGGGGTCGGGGCAAGAGACCCAGTACTTC.

This clonotype was counted between two and nine times. J is TRBJ2-4 and V is TRBV4-2; 10 nucleotides line up with TRBD2. Germline CDR1 and CDR2: LGHNA and YNFKEQ. The V segment lost 1 base and the J segment 5 bases; nucleotides outside the gene matches: 8. This CDR3 spans 17 amino acids. CDR3 loop: CASSQVASGGLENIQYF. CDR3 in DNA: TGTGCCAGCAGCCAAGTGGCTAGCGGGGGCCTCGAAAACATTCAGTACTTC.

This clonotype was recorded at least ten times. This chain connects TRBV20-1 to TRBJ1-1; D unresolved. Germline V CDR1 and CDR2: DFQATT, SNEGSKA (reference sequence). CDR3 length: 13 residues. The V end was cut by 3 bases, the J end by 2 bases, with 10 bases between. CDR3 coding DNA: TGCAGTGCTAGTAGACGGCTAAACACTGAAGCTTTCTTT. The encoded protein is CSASRRLNTEAFF.

This clonotype was counted ten times or more. This sequence joins TRBV9 and TRBJ1-2; 7 bases align to TRBD1. CDR3 size: 15 residues. The germline CDR1 and CDR2 sequences are SGDLS and YYNGEE. Losses at the gene ends were 3 bases for V and 6 bases for J; bases not matched to a gene: 11. The CDR3 region has the DNA TGTGCCAGCAGCGGGACAGGAGCGGAATTTAATGGCTACACCTTC. Translating it yields CASSGTGAEFNGYTF.

The chain combines TRBV10-3 with TRBJ2-3; no reliable D call. The germline CDR1 and CDR2 sequences are ENHRY and SYGVKD. V was cut by 4 bases and J by 0 bases, with 14 bases left in between. The CDR3 is made up of 16 amino acids. CDR3 residues: CAISVSGGTSTDTQYF. Here the CDR3 DNA reads TGTGCCATCAGTGTATCTGGCGGAACTAGCACAGATACGCAGTATTTT.